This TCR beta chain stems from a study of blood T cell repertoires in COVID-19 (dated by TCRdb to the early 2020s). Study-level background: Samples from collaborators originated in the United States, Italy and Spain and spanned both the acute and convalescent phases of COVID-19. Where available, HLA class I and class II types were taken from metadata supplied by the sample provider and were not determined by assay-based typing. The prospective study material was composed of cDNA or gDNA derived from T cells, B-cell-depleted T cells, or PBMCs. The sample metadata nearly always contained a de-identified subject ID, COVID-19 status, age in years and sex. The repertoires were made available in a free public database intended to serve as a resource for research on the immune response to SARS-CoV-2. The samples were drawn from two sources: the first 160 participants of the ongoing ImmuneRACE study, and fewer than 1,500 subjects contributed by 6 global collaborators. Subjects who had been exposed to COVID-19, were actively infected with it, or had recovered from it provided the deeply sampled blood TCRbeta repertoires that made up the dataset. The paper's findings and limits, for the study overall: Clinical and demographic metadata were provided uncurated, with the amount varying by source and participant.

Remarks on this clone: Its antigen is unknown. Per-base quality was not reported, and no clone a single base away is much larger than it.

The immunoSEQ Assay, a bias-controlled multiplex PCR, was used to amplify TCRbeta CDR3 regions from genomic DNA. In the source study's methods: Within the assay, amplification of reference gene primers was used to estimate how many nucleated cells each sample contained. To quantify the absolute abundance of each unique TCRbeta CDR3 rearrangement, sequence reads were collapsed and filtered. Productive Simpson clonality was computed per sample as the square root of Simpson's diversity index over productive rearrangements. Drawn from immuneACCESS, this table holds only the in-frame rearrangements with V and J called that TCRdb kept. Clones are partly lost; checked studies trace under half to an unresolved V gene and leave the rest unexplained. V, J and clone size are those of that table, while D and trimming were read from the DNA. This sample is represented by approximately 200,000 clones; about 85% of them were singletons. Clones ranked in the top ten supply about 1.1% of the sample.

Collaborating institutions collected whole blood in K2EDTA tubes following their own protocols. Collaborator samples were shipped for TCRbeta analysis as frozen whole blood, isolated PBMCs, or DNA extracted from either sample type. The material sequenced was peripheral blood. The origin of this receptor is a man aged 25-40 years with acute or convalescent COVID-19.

At the DNA level, the sequence is TGTGCCTGGACCCCCCTAGCGGGGGGCTGGGAGACCCAGTACTTC. This gives the protein CAWTPLAGGWETQYF. The rearrangement combines TRBV30 with TRBJ2-5, and 11 bases in between align with TRBD2. Its CDR3 holds 15 amino acids, cysteine through phenylalanine. Just the 45-base CDR3 DNA is kept, in frame starting at base 1. CDR1 GTSNPN and CDR2 SVGIG were looked up in the germline V gene (reference sequence). V and J are trimmed by 4 bases and 5 bases, and the gene matches miss 9 bases of the junction.